This T cell receptor beta chain stems from a study of human T cells and chemical hapten exposure. Study-wide background: The patch tests put 0.01% DPC on the skin of the upper back and were read 6 days later. Whole-study findings and limits: Because all patients had alopecia, their immune responses might differ from healthy ones.

Time point meaning: pre-sensitization, week 0. Treatment reported: therapeutic diphenylcyclopropenone sensitization with weekly scalp DPC. People who gave samples had alopecia, were 18 to 70 years old, and were suitable for DPC. Per the study methods: Samples had a median of around 91,000 TCRs, ranging roughly 23,224 to 690,600. Via MiXCR, TCRdb re-called the RACE reads, giving one row per CDR3 protein. V and J calls and clone size were set by TCRdb, not the authors. The sample lists about 89,000 distinct CDR3 sequences, 10% to 13% occurring once. This clonotype has more than one count but fewer than ten. Its target is not known. The CDR3 is 14 residues long. Germline-derived CDR1 and CDR2 are LGHNA and YNFKEQ. The V end was cut by 1 base, the J end by 0 bases, with 7 bases between.

The V call is TRBV4-2, the J call TRBJ2-7; D unclear. Specimen: whole blood, collected in connection with sensitization to the hapten diphenylcyclopropenone (DPC). The origin of this receptor is a woman in her fifties or sixties with alopecia areata. Some clones in this sample may be carry-over from other donors' samples. The CDR3 loop is CASSQGGSSYEQYF. For the CDR3, the DNA is TGTGCCAGCAGCCAAGGCGGCAGCTCCTACGAGCAGTACTTC.